This T cell receptor beta chain was recovered during a study of T cells in Graves' hyperthyroidism and ophthalmopathy. This clonotype was counted at least ten times. RNA transcripts yielded amplified TCR beta CDR3 regions. The HTBI primer set drove a first-round RT-PCR of the TCR CDR3. From the multiplex PCR reads, TCRdb called clonotypes with MiXCR, one entry per CDR3 protein. The data contain about 560,000 distinct CDR3 sequences, about a sixth of them singletons. The authors deemed Graves' hyperthyroidism stable absent ophthalmopathy progression within 18 months. The germline gives CDR1 SGHAT, CDR2 FQNNGV. This CDR3 has 15 amino acids. V dropped 4 bases and J dropped 6 bases, with 15 bases sitting between them.

The sequencing input was blood. The chain joins TRBV11-2 to TRBJ2-2; D may be TRBD1 (6 bases). This sequence originates from a woman between 18 and 30 years old with Graves' hyperthyroidism. CDR3 in amino acids: CASSSFRDNSGELFF. The CDR3, as DNA: TGTGCCAGCAGCTCCTTCCGGGACAACTCCGGGGAGCTGTTTTTT.